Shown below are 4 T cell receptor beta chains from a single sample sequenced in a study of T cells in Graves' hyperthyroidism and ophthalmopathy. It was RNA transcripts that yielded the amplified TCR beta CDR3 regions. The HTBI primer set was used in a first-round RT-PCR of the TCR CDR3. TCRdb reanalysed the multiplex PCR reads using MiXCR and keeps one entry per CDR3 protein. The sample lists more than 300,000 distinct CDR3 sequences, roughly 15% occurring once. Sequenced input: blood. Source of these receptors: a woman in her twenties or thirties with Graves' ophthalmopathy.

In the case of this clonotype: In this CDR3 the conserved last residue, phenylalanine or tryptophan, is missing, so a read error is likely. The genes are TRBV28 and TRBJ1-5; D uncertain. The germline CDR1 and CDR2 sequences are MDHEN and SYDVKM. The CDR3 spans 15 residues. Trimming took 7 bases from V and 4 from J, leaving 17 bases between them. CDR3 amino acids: CASTPAGVRNQPQHL. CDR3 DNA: TGTGCCAGCACCCCGGCAGGAGTCCGGAATCAGCCCCAGCATCTT.

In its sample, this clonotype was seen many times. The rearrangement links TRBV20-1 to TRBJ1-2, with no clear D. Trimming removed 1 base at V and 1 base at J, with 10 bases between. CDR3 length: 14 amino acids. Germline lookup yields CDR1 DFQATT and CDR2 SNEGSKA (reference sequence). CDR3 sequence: CSARGEQFNYGYTF. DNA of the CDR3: TGCAGTGCTAGAGGGGAACAGTTTAACTATGGCTACACCTTC.

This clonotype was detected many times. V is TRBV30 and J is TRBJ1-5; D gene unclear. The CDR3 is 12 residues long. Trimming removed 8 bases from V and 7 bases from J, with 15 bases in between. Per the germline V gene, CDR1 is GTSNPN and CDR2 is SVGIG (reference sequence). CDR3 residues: CAKEWGSQPQHF. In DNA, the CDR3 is TGTGCCAAAGAATGGGGTAGCCAGCCCCAGCATTTT.

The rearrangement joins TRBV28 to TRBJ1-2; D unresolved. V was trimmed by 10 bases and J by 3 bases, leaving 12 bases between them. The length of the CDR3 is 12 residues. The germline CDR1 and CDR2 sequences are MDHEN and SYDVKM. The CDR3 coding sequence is TGTGCCACTCAGAACCCGGACTATGGCTACACCTTC. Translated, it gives CATQNPDYGYTF.